These 18 T cell receptor beta chains were sequenced from one sample in a study of blood T cell repertoires in COVID-19. TCRdb's table, derived via immunoSEQ multiplex PCR, lists solely in-frame clones and lacks some. Among more than 200,000 clones listed, 80% to 85% were seen once. Sequences were obtained from peripheral blood. The source is a man in his fifties with active or convalescent COVID-19.

Note on this clone: The sample holds other DNA sequences that translate to the same CDR3. The V gene is TRBV5-1, the J gene TRBJ1-2, with D tentatively TRBD1 (5 bases). The CDR3 runs to 14 residues. CDR1 SGHRS and CDR2 YFSETQ come from the germline V gene. V was clipped by 0 bases and J by 4 bases, with 10 bases between them. The CDR3 sequence: CASSLALGVYGYTF. The DNA for the CDR3 is TGCGCCAGCAGCTTGGCCTTAGGGGTCTATGGCTACACCTTC.

V gene TRBV30 combines with J gene TRBJ1-2; the match to TRBD1 covers 11 bases. CDR1 and CDR2 from the germline V gene are GTSNPN and SVGIG (reference sequence). V shed 0 bases and J 8 bases; nucleotides not matched to a gene: 8. The CDR3 spans 15 residues. For the CDR3, the DNA is TGTGCCTGGAGTGTAGGGGGGACAGGGGGTTCCGGCTACACCTTC. It is translated as CAWSVGGTGGSGYTF.

The chain has TRBV5-1 and TRBJ2-1, with no clear D. There are 13 residues in the CDR3. V lost 4 bases and J lost 9, with 14 bases in between. Germline CDR1 SGHRS, CDR2 YFSETQ. CDR3 sequence reads: CASSLTSSGEQFF. The DNA for the CDR3 is TGCGCCAGCAGCCTAACGTCTTCTGGTGAGCAGTTCTTC.

The chain uses TRBV24-1 and TRBJ2-1, with D perhaps matching TRBD2 (5 bases). This CDR3 has 13 residues. The germline V and J ends were trimmed by 5 bases and 5 bases, with 9 bases remaining between them. Germline CDR1 and CDR2: KGHDR and SFDVKD. The CDR3 sequence: CATSVPGNNEQFF. The CDR3 DNA reads as TGTGCCACCAGTGTTCCGGGGAACAATGAGCAGTTCTTC.

The V call is TRBV12-3 or TRBV12-4, the J call TRBJ1-1, with 7 positions matching TRBD1. V was pared by 5 bases and J by 5 bases, with 5 bases of the junction left unmatched. The CDR3 runs to 13 residues. DNA for the CDR3: TGTGCCAGCAGTATCAACAGGGGAACTGAAGCTTTCTTT. It codes for CASSINRGTEAFF.

In its sample, this clone was seen a few times. The chain uses TRBV9 and TRBJ2-7; 8 positions match TRBD2. CDR3 length equals 14 residues. CDR1 and CDR2 (germline): SGDLS, YYNGEE. The J segment lost 3 bases and the V segment lost 3 bases, leaving 5 bases of the junction unmatched. In nucleotides, the CDR3 is TGTGCCAGCAGCGAGGGGACTAGGTTCTACGAGCAGTACTTC. This codes for CASSEGTRFYEQYF.

The rearrangement links TRBV2 to TRBJ1-1; no definite D call. The CDR3 loop spans 14 amino acids. Trimming took 4 bases from V and 1 from J, leaving 10 bases between them. In germline, CDR1 is SNHLY, CDR2 FYNNEI. CDR3 coding DNA: TGTGCCAGCAGTGTTATGGGCGAGAACACTGAAGCTTTCTTT. Protein: CASSVMGENTEAFF.

The V gene is TRBV2, the J gene TRBJ2-7; 7 bases map to TRBD1. The CDR3 runs to 14 residues. V shed 6 bases, J shed 6 bases, and the junction held 11 bases outside the gene matches. Germline CDR1 SNHLY, CDR2 FYNNEI. In nucleotides, the CDR3 is TGTGCCAGCAGCCTCCTGACAGGGATTAGCGAGCAGTACTTC. This codes for CASSLLTGISEQYF.

The chain couples TRBV24-1 to TRBJ2-2, with D perhaps TRBD1 (6 bases). Between the trimmed V and J ends, which lost 3 bases and 2 bases, there was a span of 9 bases. This CDR3 is 15 amino acids long. From germline, CDR1 is KGHDR and CDR2 SFDVKD. The DNA for the CDR3 is TGTGCCACCAGTGATCCCGGGACAAACACCGGGGAGCTGTTTTTT. Protein product: CATSDPGTNTGELFF.

For this clone: A read error may account for a junction end that differs from germline. Different DNA sequences within this sample yield the same CDR3. The J gene is TRBJ1-1, the V gene TRBV19; the match to TRBD1 covers 9 bases. The CDR3 is 14 residues long. Germline CDR1 is LNHDA and CDR2 is SQIVND (reference sequence). CDR3 protein: CASTRTGANTEAFF. In nucleotides, the CDR3 is TGCGCCAGTACCCGGACAGGGGCGAACACTGAAGCTTTCTTT.

V is TRBV5-4 and J is TRBJ2-7; maybe TRBD1 (6 bases). CDR3 length: 14 amino acids. V was cut by 0 bases and J by 5 bases, with 12 bases left in between. The V gene's germline CDR1 is SGHNT and CDR2 YYREEE (reference sequence). CDR3 sequence (DNA): TGTGCCAGCAGCTTGGGCCAGCCAGGGGACGAGCAGTACTTC. Translation gives CASSLGQPGDEQYF. Full variable domain (rest looked up from reference TRBV5-4 and TRBJ2-7): ETGVTQSPTHLIKTRGQQVTLRCSSQSGHNTVSWYQQALGQGPQFIFQYYREEENGRGNFPPRFSGLQFPNYSSELNVNALELDDSALYLCASSLGQPGDEQYFGPGTRLTVT.

V usage is TRBV7-2 and J usage is TRBJ2-2; 7 nucleotides agree with TRBD1. The CDR3 extends over 18 amino acids. The germline V gene has CDR1 SGHTA and CDR2 FQGNSA. V trimming: 5 bases; J trimming: 4 bases; junction bases outside the gene matches: 16. CDR3 sequence reads: CASSPSRQDRVGTGELFF. CDR3 DNA sequence: TGTGCCAGCAGCCCTTCCCGTCAAGACAGGGTCGGCACCGGGGAGCTGTTTTTT.

CDR3 bases: TGCAGCGTTGGGGGGCTAGCGGGGGCCTCTTCCTACGAGCAGTACTTC. Protein sequence: CSVGGLAGASSYEQYF. The chain recombines TRBV29-1 with TRBJ2-7, with TRBD2 identical over 10 bases. V lost 4 bases, J lost 1 base, and 10 bases stayed unmatched. This CDR3 contains 16 residues. Germline CDR1 SQVTM, CDR2 ANQGSEA.

The J gene is TRBJ2-5, the V gene TRBV19; 7 bases are a match to TRBD1. In germline, CDR1 is LNHDA, CDR2 SQIVND (reference sequence). The CDR3 runs 13 residues. The trim removed 0 bases at V and 6 bases at J, leaving 1 base unmatched. This chain's CDR3 is CASSIEDRKTQYF. In DNA form, the CDR3 reads TGTGCCAGTAGTATAGAGGACAGGAAGACCCAGTACTTC.

The rearrangement uses TRBV5-1 and TRBJ2-5; TRBD2 matches at 11 bases. J gave up 7 bases and V 0 bases, and 2 bases lay outside the gene matches. This CDR3 comprises 14 residues. The V gene's germline CDR1 is SGHRS and CDR2 YFSETQ. The CDR3 spells CASSLAGTSGTQYF. The CDR3 nucleotides read TGCGCCAGCAGCTTGGCGGGGACTAGCGGGACCCAGTACTTC.

The chain is built from TRBV11-1 and TRBJ2-5; D gene ambiguous. Trimming cost V 5 bases and J 3 bases, with 19 bases left between them. This CDR3 region has 16 residues. The germline V gene has CDR1 SGHAT and CDR2 FQDESV (reference sequence). In DNA form, the CDR3 reads TGTGCCAGCAGCAATAGCTTAGAGGCACGTAAAGAGACCCAGTACTTC. It translates to CASSNSLEARKETQYF.

Only one count was recorded for this clone. The chain carries TRBV16 and TRBJ2-3; 7 nucleotides match TRBD2. This CDR3 is 16 amino acids long. The ends lost 0 bases at V and 2 bases at J; junction bases unmatched: 5. The germline CDR1 and CDR2 sequences are KGHSY and FQNENV. CDR3 bases: TGTGCCAGCAGCCAATCTGCCGCGGGGGACACAGATACGCAGTATTTT. Amino acid sequence: CASSQSAAGDTDTQYF.

The chain carries TRBV30 and TRBJ2-1, with TRBD1 matching over 10 bases. Looked up from germline, CDR1 is GTSNPN and CDR2 is SVGIG (reference sequence). The CDR3 has 15 amino acids. V trimming: 3 bases; J trimming: 4 bases; junction bases outside the gene matches: 6. In DNA, the CDR3 is TGTGCCTGGAGGTCCGGGACAGGGGTTTACAATGAGCAGTTCTTC. This encodes CAWRSGTGVYNEQFF.